This is a list of T cell receptor beta chains from one sample in a study of cytomegalovirus exposure and HLA in healthy donors. Sequencing was performed with immunoSEQ multiplex PCR; in TCRdb, only in-frame clones are kept and a portion is missing. In the table there are 250,000 to 300,000 clones, roughly 90% of which are singletons. The source material was PBMCs. The receptors were gathered from a woman aged 18-29 years in good health and CMV-seronegative. Each CDR3 is given with its conserved first and last residue. Fields, in order: J gene, V gene, D gene, clone size, CDR3 protein, CDR3 DNA. The D gene is left open where the match is weak. Rows may omit the clone size; those that give it use once, few, many or a size class.

>TRBJ2-1|TRBV15|TRBD1|.
CATSRDLRGGDEGEQFF
TGTGCCACCAGCAGAGATCTGCGAGGGGGCGATGAGGGTGAGCAGTTCTTC
>TRBJ1-2|TRBV9|.|once
CASSVSFQGGYTF
TGTGCCAGCAGCGTAAGCTTCCAGGGTGGCTACACCTTC
>TRBJ1-1|TRBV2|.|.
CASSVSEDTEAFF
TGTGCCAGCAGTGTATCAGAGGACACTGAAGCTTTCTTT
>TRBJ1-1|TRBV4-1|.|once
CASSQGRLAEAFF
TGCGCCAGCAGCCAAGGGCGGTTAGCTGAAGCTTTCTTT
>TRBJ2-1|TRBV6-5|.|.
CASSKSGTVYNEQFF
TGTGCCAGCAGTAAATCCGGGACTGTCTACAATGAGCAGTTCTTC
>TRBJ2-1|TRBV10-1|TRBD2|.
CASSRTSGGYNEQFF
TGCGCCAGCAGCCGGACTAGCGGGGGGTACAATGAGCAGTTCTTC
>TRBJ1-5|TRBV18|TRBD1|once
CASSPDRGNQPQHF
TGTGCCAGCTCGCCAGACAGGGGAAATCAGCCCCAGCATTTT
>TRBJ1-2|TRBV6-6|TRBD1|once
CASSYDRGYTPYGYTF
TGTGCCAGCAGTTACGACAGGGGTTACACTCCCTATGGCTACACCTTC
>TRBJ2-5|TRBV27|.|.
CASSYLDSQETQYF
TGTGCCAGCAGTTATTTGGACAGTCAAGAGACCCAGTACTTC
>TRBJ2-6|TRBV27|.|.
CASKGSGANVLTF
TGTGCCAGCAAGGGGTCTGGGGCCAACGTCCTGACTTTC
>TRBJ1-1|TRBV6-6|.|.
CASSYSQVLTEAFF
TGTGCCAGCAGTTACTCTCAGGTACTCACTGAAGCTTTCTTT
>TRBJ2-3|TRBV9|TRBD2|.
CASSDQTSGGSTDTQYF
TGTGCCAGCAGCGACCAGACTAGCGGGGGGAGCACAGATACGCAGTATTTT
>TRBJ2-1|TRBV11-2|TRBD1|.
CASSAPGDRLYNEQFF
TGTGCCAGCAGCGCCCCAGGGGACAGGTTATACAATGAGCAGTTCTTC
>TRBJ2-2|TRBV6-6|.|.
CASSSGLWNTGELFF
TGTGCCAGCAGTTCGGGACTCTGGAACACCGGGGAGCTGTTTTTT
>TRBJ2-4|TRBV19|TRBD1|.
CASSIARDRAKLAKNIQYF
TGTGCCAGTAGTATCGCCCGGGACAGGGCAAAACTAGCCAAAAACATTCAGTACTTC
>TRBJ2-2|TRBV7-6|.|.
CASSLGDRLNTGELFF
TGTGCCAGCAGCTTAGGCGACAGGCTAAACACCGGGGAGCTGTTTTTT
>TRBJ1-1|TRBV7-6|.|.
CASSLEAANTEAFF
TGTGCCAGCAGCTTGGAGGCAGCGAACACTGAAGCTTTCTTT
>TRBJ1-1|TRBV28|.|.
CASSNRATEAFF
TGTGCCAGCAGCAACAGGGCTACTGAAGCTTTCTTT
>TRBJ1-3|TRBV9|.|once
CASSVDRRPSGNTIYF
TGTGCCAGCAGCGTAGACAGAAGGCCCTCTGGAAACACCATATATTTT
>TRBJ1-1|TRBV7-8|.|.
CASRYMRGDTEAFF
TGTGCCAGCAGGTATATGCGGGGGGACACTGAAGCTTTCTTT
>TRBJ2-2|TRBV7-9|TRBD1|few
CASSSGQGATGELFF
TGTGCCAGCAGCTCAGGACAGGGGGCAACCGGGGAGCTGTTTTTT
>TRBJ1-5|TRBV28|TRBD1|.
CASRTGTGGAGQPQHF
TGTGCCAGCAGGACGGGGACAGGGGGCGCGGGGCAGCCCCAGCATTTT
>TRBJ1-5|TRBV19|.|once
CASSMLLGADQPQHF
TGTGCCAGTAGTATGCTATTGGGGGCGGATCAGCCCCAGCATTTT
>TRBJ2-6|TRBV6-1|TRBD1|.
CASSQAGQGASGANVLTF
TGTGCCAGCAGTCAAGCCGGACAGGGGGCATCTGGGGCCAACGTCCTGACTTTC
>TRBJ2-1|TRBV9|.|.
CASSANYNEQFF
TGTGCCAGCAGCGCCAATTACAATGAGCAGTTCTTC
>TRBJ1-5|TRBV7-9|.|.
CASSLSYGQPQHF
TGTGCCAGCAGCTTATCGTACGGTCAGCCCCAGCATTTT
>TRBJ2-2|TRBV28|TRBD1|.
CASSSAGTGVSGELFF
TGTGCCAGCAGTTCAGCCGGGACAGGGGTTAGCGGGGAGCTGTTTTTT
>TRBJ1-2|TRBV4-1|.|.
CASSQDPGVDYGYTF
TGCGCCAGCAGCCAAGACCCAGGGGTTGACTATGGCTACACCTTC